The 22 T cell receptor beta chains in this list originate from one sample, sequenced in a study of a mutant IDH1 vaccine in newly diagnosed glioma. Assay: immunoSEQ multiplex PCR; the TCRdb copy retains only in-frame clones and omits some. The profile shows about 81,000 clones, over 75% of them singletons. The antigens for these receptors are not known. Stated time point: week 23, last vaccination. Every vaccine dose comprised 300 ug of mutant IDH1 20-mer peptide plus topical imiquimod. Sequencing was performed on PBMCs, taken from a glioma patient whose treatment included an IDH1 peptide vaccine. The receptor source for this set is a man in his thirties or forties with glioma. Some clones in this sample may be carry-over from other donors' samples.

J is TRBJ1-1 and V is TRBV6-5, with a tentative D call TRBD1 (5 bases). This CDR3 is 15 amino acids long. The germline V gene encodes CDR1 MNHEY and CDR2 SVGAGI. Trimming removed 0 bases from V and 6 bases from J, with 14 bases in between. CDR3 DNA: TGTGCCAGCAGTTACTCGTCTCAGGGTCGGGCTGAAGCTTTCTTT. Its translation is CASSYSSQGRAEAFF.

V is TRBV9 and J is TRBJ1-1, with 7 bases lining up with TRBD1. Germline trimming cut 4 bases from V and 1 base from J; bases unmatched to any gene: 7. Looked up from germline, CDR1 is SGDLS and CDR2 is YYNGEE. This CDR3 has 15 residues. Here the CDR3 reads CASSWDSHPNTEAFF. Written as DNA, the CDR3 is TGTGCCAGCAGCTGGGACAGCCATCCGAACACTGAAGCTTTCTTT. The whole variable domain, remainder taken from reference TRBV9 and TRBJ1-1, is DSGVTQTPKHLITATGQRVTLRCSPRSGDLSVYWYQQSLDQGLQFLIQYYNGEERAKGNILERFSAQQFPDLHSELNLSSLELGDSALYFCASSWDSHPNTEAFFGQGTRLTVV.

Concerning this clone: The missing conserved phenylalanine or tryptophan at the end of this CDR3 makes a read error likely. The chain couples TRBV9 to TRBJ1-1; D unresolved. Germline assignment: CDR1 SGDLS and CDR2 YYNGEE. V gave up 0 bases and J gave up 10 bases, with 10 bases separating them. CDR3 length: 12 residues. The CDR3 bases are TGTGCCAGCAGCGTAGAAGGGCGGAGAGCTTTCCTT. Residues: CASSVEGRRAFL.

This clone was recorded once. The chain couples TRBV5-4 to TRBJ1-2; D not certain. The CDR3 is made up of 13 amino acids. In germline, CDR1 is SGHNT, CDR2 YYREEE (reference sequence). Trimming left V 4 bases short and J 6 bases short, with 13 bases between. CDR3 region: CASSPQRRHGYTF. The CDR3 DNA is TGTGCCAGCAGCCCCCAGAGGCGGCATGGCTACACCTTC. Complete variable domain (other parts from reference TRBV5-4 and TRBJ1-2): ETGVTQSPTHLIKTRGQQVTLRCSSQSGHNTVSWYQQALGQGPQFIFQYYREEENGRGNFPPRFSGLQFPNYSSELNVNALELDDSALYLCASSPQRRHGYTFGSGTRLTVV.

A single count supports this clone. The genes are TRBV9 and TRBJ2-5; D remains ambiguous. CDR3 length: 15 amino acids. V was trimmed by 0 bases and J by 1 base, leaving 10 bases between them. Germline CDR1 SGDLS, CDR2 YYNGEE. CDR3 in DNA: TGTGCCAGCAGCGTAGCGGGCAGTTCCCAAGAGACCCAGTACTTC. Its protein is CASSVAGSSQETQYF.

In DNA, the CDR3 is TGTGCCAGTAGTATCGATCCGACAGGGGAAGCTTTCTTT. Protein sequence: CASSIDPTGEAFF. The J gene is TRBJ1-1, the V gene TRBV19; TRBD1 agrees at 7 bases. The CDR3 extends over 13 amino acids. V lost 3 bases to trimming and J lost 8 bases; unmatched junction nucleotides: 6. Germline lookup yields CDR1 LNHDA and CDR2 SQIVND (reference sequence).

The CDR3 sequence: CASSLNQAGGSTQYF. The DNA of the CDR3 is TGTGCCAGCAGCTTAAATCAAGCGGGAGGGTCTACGCAGTATTTT. This rearrangement joins TRBV7-3 to TRBJ2-3; 10 bases match TRBD2. V gave up 1 base and J gave up 8 bases; unmatched junction bases: 6. Germline CDR1 and CDR2: SGHTA and FQGTGA. CDR3 size: 15 residues.

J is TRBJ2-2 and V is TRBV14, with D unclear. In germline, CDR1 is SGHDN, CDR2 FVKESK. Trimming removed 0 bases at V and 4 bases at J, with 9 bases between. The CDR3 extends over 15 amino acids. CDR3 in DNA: TGTGCCAGCAGCCAAGATGTGGGGATCACCGGGGAGCTGTTTTTT. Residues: CASSQDVGITGELFF.

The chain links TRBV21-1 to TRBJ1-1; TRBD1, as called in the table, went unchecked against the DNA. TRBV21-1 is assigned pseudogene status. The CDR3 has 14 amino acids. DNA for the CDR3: TGTGCCAGCAGATCGGACAGGGCGAACACTGAAGCTTTCTTT. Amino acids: CASRSDRANTEAFF.

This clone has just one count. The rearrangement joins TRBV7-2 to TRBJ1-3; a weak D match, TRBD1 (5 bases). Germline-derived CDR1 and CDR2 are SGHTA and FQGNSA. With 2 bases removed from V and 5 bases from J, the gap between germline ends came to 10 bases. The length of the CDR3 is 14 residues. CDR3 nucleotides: TGTGCCAGCAGCTTATCCCAGGACAGAAACACCATATATTTT. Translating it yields CASSLSQDRNTIYF.

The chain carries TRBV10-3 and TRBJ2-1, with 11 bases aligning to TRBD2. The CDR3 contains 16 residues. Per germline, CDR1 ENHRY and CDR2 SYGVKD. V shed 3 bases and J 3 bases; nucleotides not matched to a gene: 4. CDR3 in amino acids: CAISDYGTSGYNEQFF. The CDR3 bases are TGTGCCATCAGTGATTACGGGACTAGCGGCTACAATGAGCAGTTCTTC.

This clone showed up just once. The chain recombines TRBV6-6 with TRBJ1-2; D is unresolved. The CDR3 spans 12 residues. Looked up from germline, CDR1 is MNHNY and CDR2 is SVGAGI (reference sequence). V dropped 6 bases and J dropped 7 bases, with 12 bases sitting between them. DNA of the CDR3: TGTGCCAGCAGCCCCATCCGGGGTGGCTACACCTTC. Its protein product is CASSPIRGGYTF.

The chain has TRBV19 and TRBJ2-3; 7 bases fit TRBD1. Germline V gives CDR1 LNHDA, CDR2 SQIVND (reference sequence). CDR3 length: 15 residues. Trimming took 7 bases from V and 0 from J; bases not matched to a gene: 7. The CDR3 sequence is CASNDDRASTDTQYF. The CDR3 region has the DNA TGTGCCAGTAATGACGACAGGGCTAGCACAGATACGCAGTATTTT.

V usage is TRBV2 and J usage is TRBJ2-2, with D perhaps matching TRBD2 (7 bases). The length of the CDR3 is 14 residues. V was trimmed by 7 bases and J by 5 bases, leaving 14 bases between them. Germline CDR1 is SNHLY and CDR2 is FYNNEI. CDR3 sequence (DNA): TGTGCCAGCAAGCGGGACACCTCAACCGGGGAGCTGTTTTTT. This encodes CASKRDTSTGELFF. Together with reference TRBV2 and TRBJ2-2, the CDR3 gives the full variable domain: EPEVTQTPSHQVTQMGQEVILRCVPISNHLYFYWYRQILGQKVEFLVSFYNNEISEKSEIFDDQFSVERPDGSNFTLKIRSTKLEDSAMYFCASKRDTSTGELFFGEGSRLTVL.

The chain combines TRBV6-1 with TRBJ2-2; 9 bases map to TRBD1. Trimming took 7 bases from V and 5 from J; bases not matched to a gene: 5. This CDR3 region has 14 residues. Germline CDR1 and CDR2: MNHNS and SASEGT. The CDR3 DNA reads TGTGCCAGCACTAAGGACAGGGGTACCGGGGAGCTGTTTTTT. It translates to CASTKDRGTGELFF.

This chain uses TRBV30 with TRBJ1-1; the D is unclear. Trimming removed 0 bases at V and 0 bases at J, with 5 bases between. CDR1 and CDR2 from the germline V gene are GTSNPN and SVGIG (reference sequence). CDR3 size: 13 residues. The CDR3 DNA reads TGTGCCTGGAGTGTAATCATGAACACTGAAGCTTTCTTT. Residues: CAWSVIMNTEAFF. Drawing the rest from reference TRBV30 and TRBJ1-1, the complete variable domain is SQTIHQWPATLVQPVGSPLSLECTVEGTSNPNLYWYRQAAGRGLQLLFYSVGIGQISSEVPQNLSASRPQDRQFILSSKKLLLSDSGFYLCAWSVIMNTEAFFGQGTRLTVV.

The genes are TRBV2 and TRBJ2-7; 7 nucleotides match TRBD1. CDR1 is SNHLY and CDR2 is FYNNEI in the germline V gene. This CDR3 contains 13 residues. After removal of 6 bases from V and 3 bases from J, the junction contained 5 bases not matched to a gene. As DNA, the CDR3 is TGTGCCAGCAGCTCAACAGGGGACTACGAGCAGTACTTC. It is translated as CASSSTGDYEQYF.

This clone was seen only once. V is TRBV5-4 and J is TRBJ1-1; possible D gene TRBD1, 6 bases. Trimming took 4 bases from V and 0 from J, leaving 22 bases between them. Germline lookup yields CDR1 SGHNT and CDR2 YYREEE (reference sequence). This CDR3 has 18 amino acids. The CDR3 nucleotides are TGTGCCAGCAGCCATAACTTACAGGGAGCGACAATGAACACTGAAGCTTTCTTT. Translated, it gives CASSHNLQGATMNTEAFF.

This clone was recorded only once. In DNA, the CDR3 is TGTGCCAGCACCCTAGCCTCCAGGGGGCGGACTGAAGCTTTCTTT. Its protein is CASTLASRGRTEAFF. The J gene is TRBJ1-1, the V gene TRBV28; 8 bases fit TRBD1. Trimming took 7 bases from V and 5 from J; bases not matched to a gene: 12. This CDR3 spans 15 amino acids. Germline V gene data show CDR1 as MDHEN and CDR2 as SYDVKM. The full variable domain, with the rest looked up from reference TRBV28 and TRBJ1-1, is DVKVTQSSRYLVKRTGEKVFLECVQDMDHENMFWYRQDPGLGLRLIYFSYDVKMKEKGDIPEGYSVSREKKERFSLILESASTNQTSMYLCASTLASRGRTEAFFGQGTRLTVV.

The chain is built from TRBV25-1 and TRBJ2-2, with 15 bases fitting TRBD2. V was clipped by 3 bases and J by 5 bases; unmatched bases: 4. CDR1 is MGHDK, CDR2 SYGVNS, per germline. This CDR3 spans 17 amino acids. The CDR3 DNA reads TGTGCCAGCAGTGATTGGACTAGCGGGGGGGGGACCGGGGAGCTGTTTTTT. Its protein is CASSDWTSGGGTGELFF.

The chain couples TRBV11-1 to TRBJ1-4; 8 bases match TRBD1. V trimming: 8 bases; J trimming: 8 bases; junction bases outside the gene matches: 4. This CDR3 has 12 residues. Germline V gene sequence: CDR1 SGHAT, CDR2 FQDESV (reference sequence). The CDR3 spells CASGGQEEKLFF. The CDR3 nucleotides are TGTGCCAGCGGGGGACAGGAGGAAAAACTGTTTTTT. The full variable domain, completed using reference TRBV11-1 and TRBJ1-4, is EAEVAQSPRYKITEKSQAVAFWCDPISGHATLYWYRQILGQGPELLVQFQDESVVDDSQLPKDRFSAERLKGVDSTLKIQPAELGDSAMYLCASGGQEEKLFFGSGTQLSVL.

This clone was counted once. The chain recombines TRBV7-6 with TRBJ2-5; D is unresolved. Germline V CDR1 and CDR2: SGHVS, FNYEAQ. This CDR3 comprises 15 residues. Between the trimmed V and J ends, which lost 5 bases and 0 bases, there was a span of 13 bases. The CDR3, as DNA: TGTGCCAGCAGCCCTACGGGTGGATACCAAGAGACCCAGTACTTC. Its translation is CASSPTGGYQETQYF.